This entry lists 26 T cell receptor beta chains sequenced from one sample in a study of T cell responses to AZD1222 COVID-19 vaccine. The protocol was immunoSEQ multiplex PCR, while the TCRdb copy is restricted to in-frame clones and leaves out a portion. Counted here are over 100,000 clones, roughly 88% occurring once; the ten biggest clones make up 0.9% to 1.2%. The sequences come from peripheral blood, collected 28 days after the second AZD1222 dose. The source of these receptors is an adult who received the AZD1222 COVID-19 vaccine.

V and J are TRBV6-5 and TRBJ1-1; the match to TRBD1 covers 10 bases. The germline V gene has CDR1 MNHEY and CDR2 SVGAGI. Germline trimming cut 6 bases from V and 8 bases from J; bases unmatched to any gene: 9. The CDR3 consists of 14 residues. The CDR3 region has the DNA TGTGCCAGCAGCTATGGAGGGACAGGGGACGAAGCTTTCTTT. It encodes CASSYGGTGDEAFF.

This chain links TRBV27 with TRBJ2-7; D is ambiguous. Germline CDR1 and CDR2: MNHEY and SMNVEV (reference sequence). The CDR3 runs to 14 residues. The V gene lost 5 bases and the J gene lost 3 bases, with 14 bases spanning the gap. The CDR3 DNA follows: TGTGCCAGCAGTCGGTCTTTTGAAGGCTACGAGCAGTACTTC. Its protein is CASSRSFEGYEQYF.

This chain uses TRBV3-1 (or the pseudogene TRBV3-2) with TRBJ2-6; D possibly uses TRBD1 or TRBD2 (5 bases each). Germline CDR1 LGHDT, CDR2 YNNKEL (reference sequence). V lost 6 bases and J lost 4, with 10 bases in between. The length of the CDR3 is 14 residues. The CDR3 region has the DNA TGTGCCAGCAGTCCTCGGGACGGGGCCAACGTCCTGACTTTC. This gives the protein CASSPRDGANVLTF.

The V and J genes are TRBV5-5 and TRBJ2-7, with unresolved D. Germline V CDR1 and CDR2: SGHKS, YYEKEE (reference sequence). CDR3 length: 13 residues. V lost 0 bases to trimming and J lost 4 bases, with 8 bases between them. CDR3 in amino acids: CASSLGIEYEQYF. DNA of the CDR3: TGTGCCAGCAGCTTGGGTATAGAGTACGAGCAGTACTTC.

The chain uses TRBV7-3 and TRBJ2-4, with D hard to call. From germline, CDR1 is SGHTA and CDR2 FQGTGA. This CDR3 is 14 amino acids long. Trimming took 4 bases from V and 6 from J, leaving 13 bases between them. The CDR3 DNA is TGTGCCAGCAGCTCGAACCCGGACCTAAACATTCAGTACTTC. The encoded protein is CASSSNPDLNIQYF.

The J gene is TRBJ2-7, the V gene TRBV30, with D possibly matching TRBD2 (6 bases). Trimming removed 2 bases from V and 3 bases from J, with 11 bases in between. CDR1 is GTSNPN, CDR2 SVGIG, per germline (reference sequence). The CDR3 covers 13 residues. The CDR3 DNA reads TGTGCCTGGAGTCGTAGGGAGGACTACGAGCAGTACTTC. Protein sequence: CAWSRREDYEQYF.

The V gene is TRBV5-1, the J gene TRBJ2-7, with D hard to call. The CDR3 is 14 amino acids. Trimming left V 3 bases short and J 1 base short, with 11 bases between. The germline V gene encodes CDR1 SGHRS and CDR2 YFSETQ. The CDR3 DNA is TGCGCCAGCAGCTCGAAGCCGGCTTCCTACGAGCAGTACTTC. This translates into CASSSKPASYEQYF.

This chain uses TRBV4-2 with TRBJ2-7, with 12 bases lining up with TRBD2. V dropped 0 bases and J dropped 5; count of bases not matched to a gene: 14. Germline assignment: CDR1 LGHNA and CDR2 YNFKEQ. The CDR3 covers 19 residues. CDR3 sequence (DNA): TGTGCCAGCAGCCAAGATTTCGCCGGGACTAGCGGGTTGAGGAACGAGCAGTACTTC. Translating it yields CASSQDFAGTSGLRNEQYF.

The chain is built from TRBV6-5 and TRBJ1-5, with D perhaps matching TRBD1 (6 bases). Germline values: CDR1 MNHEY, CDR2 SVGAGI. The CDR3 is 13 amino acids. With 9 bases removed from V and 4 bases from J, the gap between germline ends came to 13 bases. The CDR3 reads CASRGHNNQPQHF. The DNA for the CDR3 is TGTGCCAGTAGGGGACACAATAATCAGCCCCAGCATTTT.

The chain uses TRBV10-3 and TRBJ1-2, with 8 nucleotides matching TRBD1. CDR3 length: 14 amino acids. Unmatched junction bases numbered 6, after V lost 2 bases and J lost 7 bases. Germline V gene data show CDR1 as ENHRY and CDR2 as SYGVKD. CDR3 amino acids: CAISESRGPSGYTF. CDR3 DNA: TGTGCCATCAGTGAGAGCAGGGGGCCTAGTGGCTACACCTTC.

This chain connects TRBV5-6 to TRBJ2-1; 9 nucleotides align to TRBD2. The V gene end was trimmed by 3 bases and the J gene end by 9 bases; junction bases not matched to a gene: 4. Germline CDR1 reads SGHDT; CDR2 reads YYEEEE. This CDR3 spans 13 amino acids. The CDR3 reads CASSWGLAGEQFF. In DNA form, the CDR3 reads TGTGCCAGCAGCTGGGGACTAGCTGGTGAGCAGTTCTTC.

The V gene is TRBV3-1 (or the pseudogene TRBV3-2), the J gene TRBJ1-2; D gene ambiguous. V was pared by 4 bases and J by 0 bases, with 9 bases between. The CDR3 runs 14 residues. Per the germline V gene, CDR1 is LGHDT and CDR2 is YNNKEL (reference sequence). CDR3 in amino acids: CASSPIGANYGYTF. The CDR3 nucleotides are TGTGCCAGCAGCCCCATTGGGGCTAACTATGGCTACACCTTC.

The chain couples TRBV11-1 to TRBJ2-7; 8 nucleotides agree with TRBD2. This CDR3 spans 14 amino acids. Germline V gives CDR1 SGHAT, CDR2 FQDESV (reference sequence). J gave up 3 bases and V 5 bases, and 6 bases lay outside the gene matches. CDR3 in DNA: TGTGCCAGCAGCCGGGCGGGAGGTAACTACGAGCAGTACTTC. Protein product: CASSRAGGNYEQYF.

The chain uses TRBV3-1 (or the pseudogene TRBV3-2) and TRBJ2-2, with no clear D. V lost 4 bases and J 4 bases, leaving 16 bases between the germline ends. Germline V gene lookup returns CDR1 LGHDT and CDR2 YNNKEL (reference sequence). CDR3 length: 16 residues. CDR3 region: CASSRWGLESTGELFF. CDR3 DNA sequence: TGTGCCAGCAGCCGATGGGGTCTGGAGAGCACCGGGGAGCTGTTTTTT.

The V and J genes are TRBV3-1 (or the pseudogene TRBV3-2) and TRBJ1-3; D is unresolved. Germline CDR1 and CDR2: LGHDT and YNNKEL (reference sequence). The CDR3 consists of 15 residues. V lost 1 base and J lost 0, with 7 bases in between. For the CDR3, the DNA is TGTGCCAGCAGCCAAGGGGTCCTCTCTGGAAACACCATATATTTT. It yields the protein CASSQGVLSGNTIYF.

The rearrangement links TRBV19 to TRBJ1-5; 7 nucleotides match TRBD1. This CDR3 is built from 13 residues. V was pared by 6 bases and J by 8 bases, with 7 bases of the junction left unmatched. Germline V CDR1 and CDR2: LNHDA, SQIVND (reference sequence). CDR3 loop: CASSRGLGEPQHF. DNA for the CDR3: TGTGCCAGTAGCAGGGGGTTGGGAGAGCCCCAGCATTTT.

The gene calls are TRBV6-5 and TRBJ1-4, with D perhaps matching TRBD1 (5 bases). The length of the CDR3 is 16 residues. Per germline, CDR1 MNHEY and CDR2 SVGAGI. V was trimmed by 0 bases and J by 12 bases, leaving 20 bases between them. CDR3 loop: CASSYSVGETMKELFF. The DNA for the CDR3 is TGTGCCAGCAGTTACTCGGTAGGGGAAACTATGAAAGAACTGTTTTTT.

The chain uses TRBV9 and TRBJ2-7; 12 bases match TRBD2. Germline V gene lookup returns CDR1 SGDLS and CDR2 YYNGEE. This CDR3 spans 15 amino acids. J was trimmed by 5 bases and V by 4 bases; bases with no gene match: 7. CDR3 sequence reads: CASSSRLAGDNEQYF. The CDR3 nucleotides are TGTGCCAGCAGCTCCCGACTAGCGGGAGATAACGAGCAGTACTTC.

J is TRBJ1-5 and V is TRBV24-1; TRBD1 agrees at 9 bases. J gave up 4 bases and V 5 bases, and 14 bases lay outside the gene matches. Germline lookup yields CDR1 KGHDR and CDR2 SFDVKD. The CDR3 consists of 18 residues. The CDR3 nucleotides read TGTGCCACCAGTGCGCATCCGGGACAGGGAAGGGGGAATCAGCCCCAGCATTTT. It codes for CATSAHPGQGRGNQPQHF.

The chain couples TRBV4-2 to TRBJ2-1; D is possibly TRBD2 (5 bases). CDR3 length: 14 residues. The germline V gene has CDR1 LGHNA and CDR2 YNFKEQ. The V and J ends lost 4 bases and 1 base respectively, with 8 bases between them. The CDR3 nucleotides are TGTGCCAGCAGCCCGAGCGGTTCCTACAATGAGCAGTTCTTC. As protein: CASSPSGSYNEQFF.

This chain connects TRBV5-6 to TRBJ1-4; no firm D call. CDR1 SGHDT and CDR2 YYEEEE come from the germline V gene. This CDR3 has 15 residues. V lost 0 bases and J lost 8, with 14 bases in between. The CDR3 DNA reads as TGTGCCAGCAGCTTGGTAGCAGGAGGTAACGAAAAACTGTTTTTT. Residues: CASSLVAGGNEKLFF. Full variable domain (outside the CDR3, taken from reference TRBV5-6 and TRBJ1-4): DAGVTQSPTHLIKTRGQQVTLRCSPKSGHDTVSWYQQALGQGPQFIFQYYEEEERQRGNFPDRFSGHQFPNYSSELNVNALLLGDSALYLCASSLVAGGNEKLFFGSGTQLSVL.

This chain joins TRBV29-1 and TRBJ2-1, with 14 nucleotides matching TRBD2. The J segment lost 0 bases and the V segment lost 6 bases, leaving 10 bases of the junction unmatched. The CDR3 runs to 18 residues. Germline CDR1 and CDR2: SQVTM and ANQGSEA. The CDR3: CSVGGLAGAKSSYNEQFF. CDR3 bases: TGCAGCGTCGGGGGACTAGCGGGAGCCAAAAGCTCCTACAATGAGCAGTTCTTC.

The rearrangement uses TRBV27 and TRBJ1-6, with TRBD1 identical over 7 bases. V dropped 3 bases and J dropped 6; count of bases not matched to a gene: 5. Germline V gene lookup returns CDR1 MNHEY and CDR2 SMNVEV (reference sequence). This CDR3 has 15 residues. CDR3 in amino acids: CASSFQNRGNSPLHF. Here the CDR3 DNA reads TGTGCCAGCAGTTTTCAGAACAGGGGTAATTCACCCCTCCACTTT.

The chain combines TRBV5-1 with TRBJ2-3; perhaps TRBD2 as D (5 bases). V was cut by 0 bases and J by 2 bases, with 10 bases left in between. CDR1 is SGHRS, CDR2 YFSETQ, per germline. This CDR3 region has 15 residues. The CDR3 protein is CASSLAAAPTDTQYF. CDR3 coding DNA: TGCGCCAGCAGCTTGGCAGCGGCCCCCACAGATACGCAGTATTTT. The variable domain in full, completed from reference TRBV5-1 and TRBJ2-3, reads KAGVTQTPRYLIKTRGQQVTLSCSPISGHRSVSWYQQTPGQGLQFLFEYFSETQRNKGNFPGRFSGRQFSNSRSEMNVSTLELGDSALYLCASSLAAAPTDTQYFGPGTRLTVL.

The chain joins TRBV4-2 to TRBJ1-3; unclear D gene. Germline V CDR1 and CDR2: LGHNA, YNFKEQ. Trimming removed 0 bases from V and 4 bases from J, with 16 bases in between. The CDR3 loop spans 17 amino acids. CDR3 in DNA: TGTGCCAGCAGCCAAGACCCTAACAGACTGGTGGGAAACACCATATATTTT. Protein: CASSQDPNRLVGNTIYF.

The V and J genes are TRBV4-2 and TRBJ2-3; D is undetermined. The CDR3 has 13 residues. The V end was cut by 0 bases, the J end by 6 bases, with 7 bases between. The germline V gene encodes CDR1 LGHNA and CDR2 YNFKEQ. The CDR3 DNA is TGTGCCAGCAGCCAAGATTCCGGCGATACGCAGTATTTT. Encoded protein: CASSQDSGDTQYF.